This record covers a single TCR beta chain. Its antigen remains unidentified. CDR3 length: 12 amino acids. Germline V lookup: CDR1 WSHSY, CDR2 SAAADI. V lost 6 bases and J 7 bases, leaving 13 bases between the germline ends. Following RNA extraction, reverse transcription yielded cDNA that acted as the sequencing template. The repertoire was sequenced with immunoSEQ multiplex PCR; TCRdb's copy has only in-frame clones and lacks some. The table has over 3,000 clones, about two thirds seen once. This record comes from a study of CD8+ T cells in alopecia areata. Study-wide results and caveats: It was lesional scalp, especially alopecia totalis/universalis, that showed higher clonality than normal scalp. In patients, TCRs were shared less clearly than in mice, and HLA may possibly be involved. Scalp samples also yield sequences of resident alphabeta T cells from normal skin.

The sample comprised skin. The chain combines TRBV10-2 with TRBJ2-7, with D hard to call. The source of this sequence is a human donor in good health. The CDR3 loop is CASSALTREQYF. The CDR3 coding sequence is TGCGCCAGCAGCGCCCTCACGAGGGAGCAGTACTTC.